The present T cell receptor beta chain was sequenced within a study of cytomegalovirus exposure and HLA in healthy donors. The V gene's germline CDR1 is MDHEN and CDR2 SYDVKM. This CDR3 is 13 amino acids long. Trimming stripped 3 bases from V and 7 bases from J, with 10 bases between. Study results and caveats: Later, an analysis found that common viral pathogens appeared to be linked with several of the most significant clusters.

Of note for this clone: Its target is not known.

The PCR had 60 Vbeta and 13 Jbeta primers. The assay was immunoSEQ multiplex PCR, and TCRdb's table has in-frame clones only and misses some. In the table there are around 31,000 clones, 80% to 90% of which are singletons. The material sequenced was PBMCs. This TCR was sampled from a boy aged 5-17 years in good health and CMV-seronegative. This rearrangement joins TRBV28 to TRBJ1-5, with a possible D match to TRBD1 (5 bases). This CDR3 reads CASSLYWGQPQHF. The CDR3 DNA follows: TGTGCCAGCAGTTTGTACTGGGGCCAGCCCCAGCATTTT.